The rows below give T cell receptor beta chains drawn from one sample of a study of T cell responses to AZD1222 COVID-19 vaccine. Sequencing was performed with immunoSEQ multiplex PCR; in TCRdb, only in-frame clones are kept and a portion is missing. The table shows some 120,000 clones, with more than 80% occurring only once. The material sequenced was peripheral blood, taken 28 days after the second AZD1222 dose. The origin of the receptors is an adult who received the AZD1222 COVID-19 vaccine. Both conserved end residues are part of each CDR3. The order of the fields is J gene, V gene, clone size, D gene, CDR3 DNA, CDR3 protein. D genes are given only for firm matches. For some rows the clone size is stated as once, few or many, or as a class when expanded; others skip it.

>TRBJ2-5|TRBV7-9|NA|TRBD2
TGTGCCAGCAGCTCCCCGTATATTACTAGCGGGGGGTCACAAGAGACCCAGTACTTC
CASSSPYITSGGSQETQYF
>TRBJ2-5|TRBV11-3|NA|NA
TGTGCCAGCAGCGTCAGACAGGATCCGTCGGAGACCCAGTACTTC
CASSVRQDPSETQYF
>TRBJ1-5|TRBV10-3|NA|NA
TGTGCCATCAGGGCGGGTGACGCGGGCAATCAGCCCCAGCATTTT
CAIRAGDAGNQPQHF
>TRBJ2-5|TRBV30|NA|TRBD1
TGTGCCTGGAGTAAAGGCACAGGGGGTTTTGGGATGGGAGAGACCCAGTACTTC
CAWSKGTGGFGMGETQYF
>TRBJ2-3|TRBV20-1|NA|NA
TGCAGTGCTATCATAGGAGATACGCAGTATTTT
CSAIIGDTQYF
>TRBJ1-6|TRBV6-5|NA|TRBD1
TGTGCCTCCAGGGGGGCAGGGGGTCTACCCCTCCACTTT
CASRGAGGLPLHF
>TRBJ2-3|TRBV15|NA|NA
TGTGCCACCAGCAGTCAAAGCACAGATACGCAGTATTTT
CATSSQSTDTQYF
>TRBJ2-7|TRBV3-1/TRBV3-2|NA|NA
TGTGCCAGCAGCCAAGCTCTGCTTACTACCTACGAGCAGTACTTC
CASSQALLTTYEQYF
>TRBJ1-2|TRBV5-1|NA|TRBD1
TGCGCCAGCAGCCGGACCGGGACAGGGGATAGTGGCTACACCTTC
CASSRTGTGDSGYTF
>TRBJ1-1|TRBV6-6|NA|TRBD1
TGTGCCAGCAGTTCCTCGGACAGGGCCCCTGAAGCTTTCTTT
CASSSSDRAPEAFF
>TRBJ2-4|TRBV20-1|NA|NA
TGCAGTGCGTTCCGACAAAACATTCAGTACTTC
CSAFRQNIQYF
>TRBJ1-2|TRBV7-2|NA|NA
TGTGCCAGCAGCAAGGCAGGGTTCTATGGCTACACCTTC
CASSKAGFYGYTF
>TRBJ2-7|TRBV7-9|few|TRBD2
TGTGCCAGCAGCTACGTAGCGGGGGGGAACGAGCAGTACTTC
CASSYVAGGNEQYF
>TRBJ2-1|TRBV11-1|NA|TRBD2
TGTGCCAGCAGCCACGTGGGACTAGCGGGGAGCAATGAGCAGTTCTTC
CASSHVGLAGSNEQFF
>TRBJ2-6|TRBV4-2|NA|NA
TGTGCCAGCAGCCGCGGAGGTGACGCTTCTGGGGCCAACGTCCTGACTTTC
CASSRGGDASGANVLTF
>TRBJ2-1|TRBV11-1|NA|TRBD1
TGTGCCAGCAGACGAAACAGGGGCCTCTCCTACAATGAGCAGTTCTTC
CASRRNRGLSYNEQFF
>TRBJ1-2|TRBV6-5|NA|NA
TGTGCCAGCAGAGGAAACTGGGGCTATGGCTACACCTTC
CASRGNWGYGYTF
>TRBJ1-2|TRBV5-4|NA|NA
TGTGCCAGCAGCTTGCCCGATACCCCATATGGCTACACCTTC
CASSLPDTPYGYTF
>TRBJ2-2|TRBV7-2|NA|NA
TGTGCCAGCAGCTTATATACCGGGGAGCTGTTTTTT
CASSLYTGELFF
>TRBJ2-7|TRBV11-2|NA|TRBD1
TGTGCCAGCAGCTTAGCCTCGGGACAGGGGGCCTACGAGCAGTACTTC
CASSLASGQGAYEQYF
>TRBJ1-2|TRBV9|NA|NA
TGTGCCAGCAACCTCGGGGGGCGGGATGGCTACACCTTC
CASNLGGRDGYTF
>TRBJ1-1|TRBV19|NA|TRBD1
TGTGCCAGTAGTACCTGGGACAGGGGCACTGAAGCTTTCTTT
CASSTWDRGTEAFF